This TCR beta chain was sequenced for a study of radiation and T cells in renal cell carcinoma. Turning to this clone: The antigen remains undetermined.

TCRdb keeps only in-frame clones here, not all; method: immunoSEQ multiplex PCR. Of approximately 170,000 clones detected, 88% appear once; the ten largest clones hold around 11%. Study-level points and caveats: No pretreatment tumor biopsies were available for baseline clonotypes.

Time point indicated: blood 4 weeks post-SBRT, at nephrectomy. Specified treatment: 15 Gy SBRT to primary tumor, nephrectomy 4 weeks later. After SBRT, blood was collected at 2 and 4 weeks, plus baseline. Germline V gene lookup returns CDR1 LNHDA and CDR2 SQIVND (reference sequence). V was shortened by 2 bases and J by 5 bases, with 18 bases between the two germline ends. This CDR3 is built from 16 residues. The sample in question was blood, obtained from a patient whose treatment included radiotherapy and nephrectomy. This chain uses TRBV19 with TRBJ2-5; maybe TRBD1 (6 bases). This clonotype originated in a woman in her fifties or sixties with renal cell carcinoma. This CDR3 is CASSISRTARLETQYF. DNA of the CDR3: TGTGCCAGTAGTATATCTCGGACAGCCCGGCTTGAGACCCAGTACTTC.